The entry below gives a single TCR beta chain sequence along with its context. The antigen is undetermined. These data belong to a study of graft-versus-host responses after intestinal transplantation. Study-level background: The recipients all started with anti-thymocyte globulin induction and then took tacrolimus and steroids for roughly three years. Study-wide findings and caveats: Elevated graft-versus-host to host-versus-graft clonal ratios in allografts were recorded for patients with graft-donor T cell macrochimerism. The recipient marrow held GvH clones, and some of them showed up first in ileum or blood.

Per the germline V gene, CDR1 is SGHDN and CDR2 is FVKESK. V gave up 8 bases and J gave up 9 bases, with 20 bases separating them. The CDR3 is 15 residues long. Sequencing used immunoSEQ multiplex PCR; TCRdb keeps in-frame clones, though not all of them. The repertoire holds around 99,000 clones, approximately 94% seen once, with about 2% in the top ten. The input for sequencing was unstimulated CD8+ T cells sorted from spleen or lymph node cells, taken before intestinal transplant. This receptor was taken from a human donor who received an intestinal transplant. The rearrangement links TRBV14 to TRBJ1-6; D gene unclear. The CDR3 reads CASHPTRRRASPLHF. For the CDR3, the DNA is TGTGCCAGCCATCCGACCAGGAGGAGGGCTTCACCCCTCCACTTT. The full variable domain, rest sourced from reference TRBV14 and TRBJ1-6, is EAGVTQFPSHSVIEKGQTVTLRCDPISGHDNLYWYRRVMGKEIKFLLHFVKESKQDESGMPNNRFLAERTGGTYSTLKVQPAELEDSGVYFCASHPTRRRASPLHFGNGTRLTVT.